This T cell receptor beta chain is from a study of T cell responses to AZD1222 COVID-19 vaccine. Study conclusions and caveats: Regions left unmutated in variants are reportedly the target of nearly half of spike-specific TCRs. Among the donors, most were white British and more were female, and clonal diversity was possibly underestimated. Repertoire sampling happened only post peak T cell response.

This CDR3 spans 15 amino acids. The V end lost 0 bases, the J end lost 2 bases, and 11 bases lay between the germline ends. The germline CDR1 and CDR2 sequences are SGHTS and YDEGEE. TCRdb's copy holds only in-frame clones and misses some; the assay was immunoSEQ multiplex PCR. The sample lists fewer than 120,000 clones, about 95% occurring once. Turning to this clone: Antigen unknown.

The V call is TRBV5-8, the J call TRBJ1-2; TRBD1 is a possible D gene (5 bases). The source material was peripheral blood, sampled 28 days after the second AZD1222 dose. This receptor was obtained from an adult who received the AZD1222 COVID-19 vaccine. DNA for the CDR3: TGTGCCAGCAGCTTGGGGGGGATGCGGAACTATGGCTACACCTTC. Amino acids: CASSLGGMRNYGYTF.